The 31 T cell receptor beta chains below were found in one sample sequenced in a study of OX40 agonist ivuxolimab in advanced cancers. Only in-frame clones appear in the TCRdb table, and some are missing; sequencing was by immunoSEQ multiplex PCR. Here the sample spans some 34,000 clones, 88% being singletons. Sequencing used CD4+ or CD8+ T cells sorted from blood, obtained in a trial of the OX40 agonist ivuxolimab. The receptors originated from an adult with an advanced solid tumor such as melanoma, head and neck, liver or kidney cancer.

The genes are TRBV15 and TRBJ2-7; TRBD2 matches 7 bases. Germline CDR1 and CDR2: LNHNV and YYDKDF (reference sequence). V gave up 1 base and J gave up 5 bases; unmatched junction bases: 8. The CDR3 is 15 amino acids. The CDR3 here is CATSRGGGPSNEQYF. The CDR3 bases are TGTGCCACCAGCAGAGGGGGAGGGCCGTCGAACGAGCAGTACTTC.

The rearrangement uses TRBV9 and TRBJ2-7; perhaps TRBD1 as D (5 bases). The V gene lost 0 bases and the J gene lost 7 bases, with 11 bases spanning the gap. Germline V lookup: CDR1 SGDLS, CDR2 YYNGEE. The CDR3 loop spans 13 amino acids. CDR3 in amino acids: CASSVGGAGEQYF. CDR3 bases: TGTGCCAGCAGCGTAGGTGGGGCCGGGGAGCAGTACTTC.

The chain joins TRBV5-1 to TRBJ1-5; TRBD1 might be the D (5 bases). CDR1 is SGHRS and CDR2 is YFSETQ in the germline V gene. The CDR3 is 15 residues long. The V end was cut by 0 bases, the J end by 4 bases, with 11 bases between. DNA for the CDR3: TGCGCCAGCAGCTTGGCTACGGGGCAAAATCAGCCCCAGCATTTT. Translated: CASSLATGQNQPQHF.

V and J are TRBV15 and TRBJ2-7; D perhaps matches TRBD1 (6 bases). From germline, CDR1 is LNHNV and CDR2 YYDKDF (reference sequence). V lost 0 bases to trimming and J lost 1 base, with 10 bases between them. CDR3 length equals 15 residues. This chain's CDR3 is CATSREQGRSYEQYF. CDR3 nucleotides: TGTGCCACCAGCAGAGAGCAGGGGCGGTCCTACGAGCAGTACTTC.

The chain combines TRBV5-8 with TRBJ2-1, with 8 bases aligning to TRBD2. Trimming cost V 3 bases and J 1 base; bases outside gene matches: 18. The CDR3 totals 20 residues. From germline, CDR1 is SGHTS and CDR2 YDEGEE. The chain's CDR3 is CASSSYPGLVFSASYNEQFF. For the CDR3, the DNA is TGTGCCAGCAGCTCGTACCCGGGACTAGTTTTTTCCGCGTCCTACAATGAGCAGTTCTTC.

The rearrangement uses TRBV4-2 and TRBJ2-3; a possible D gene is TRBD2 (5 bases). The CDR3 loop spans 17 amino acids. Trimming removed 0 bases at V and 4 bases at J, with 17 bases between. Per the germline V gene, CDR1 is LGHNA and CDR2 is YNFKEQ. CDR3 sequence: CASSQDRLDAGSDTQYF. Here the CDR3 DNA reads TGTGCCAGCAGCCAAGATAGGCTAGATGCGGGCTCAGATACGCAGTATTTT.

V and J are TRBV7-9 and TRBJ2-7; possible D gene TRBD2, 5 bases. Germline assignment: CDR1 SEHNR and CDR2 FQNEAQ (reference sequence). V was pared by 5 bases and J by 3 bases, with 8 bases between. The CDR3 length is 12 residues. CDR3 coding DNA: TGTGCCAGCAGCACAACTAGCTACGAGCAGTACTTC. Translation gives CASSTTSYEQYF. Together with reference TRBV7-9 and TRBJ2-7, the CDR3 gives the full variable domain: DTGVSQNPRHKITKRGQNVTFRCDPISEHNRLYWYRQTLGQGPEFLTYFQNEAQLEKSRLLSDRFSAERPKGSFSTLEIQRTEQGDSAMYLCASSTTSYEQYFGPGTRLTVT.

CDR3 DNA: TGTGCCAGCACCCCCGATGTGGGGGGCCACGAGCAGTACTTC. Its translation: CASTPDVGGHEQYF. V gene TRBV9 combines with J gene TRBJ2-7; TRBD1 or TRBD2 may be the D gene (6 bases each). Germline V gene lookup returns CDR1 SGDLS and CDR2 YYNGEE. CDR3 length equals 14 residues. V was pared by 6 bases and J by 5 bases, with 18 bases between.

This chain joins TRBV28 and TRBJ2-7; D gene uncertain. Trimming took 8 bases from V and 2 from J, leaving 10 bases between them. This CDR3 has 12 residues. CDR1 and CDR2 from the germline V gene are MDHEN and SYDVKM. The CDR3 here is CASSTPPYEQYF. CDR3 nucleotide sequence: TGTGCCAGCTCGACACCCCCCTACGAGCAGTACTTC.

The chain couples TRBV19 to TRBJ2-1; 7 bases agree with TRBD2. V was clipped by 6 bases and J by 4 bases; unmatched bases: 9. Germline CDR1 is LNHDA and CDR2 is SQIVND (reference sequence). This CDR3 is built from 15 residues. CDR3 nucleotide sequence: TGTGCCAGTAGCCCTAGCGGTTCTGGGTACAATGAGCAGTTCTTC. This codes for CASSPSGSGYNEQFF. Using reference TRBV19 and TRBJ2-1 for the parts outside the CDR3, the full variable domain is DGGITQSPKYLFRKEGQNVTLSCEQNLNHDAMYWYRQDPGQGLRLIYYSQIVNDFQKGDIAEGYSVSREKKESFPLTVTSAQKNPTAFYLCASSPSGSGYNEQFFGPGTRLTVL.

This clone was picked up one time. The genes are TRBV13 and TRBJ2-3, with 8 bases lining up with TRBD2. V dropped 4 bases and J dropped 2; count of bases not matched to a gene: 11. Germline CDR1 reads PRHDT; CDR2 reads FYEKMQ (reference sequence). The CDR3 extends over 17 amino acids. This chain's CDR3 is CASSYPRGGATTDTQYF. The CDR3 coding sequence is TGTGCCAGCAGCTATCCCCGGGGGGGGGCTACCACAGATACGCAGTATTTT.

The genes are TRBV4-3 and TRBJ2-5; 8 nucleotides line up with TRBD1. Trimming removed 4 bases from V and 1 base from J; junction bases left unmatched: 2. Looked up from germline, CDR1 is LGHNA and CDR2 is YSLEER. The CDR3 loop spans 14 amino acids. The CDR3 region has the DNA TGCGCCAGCAGCCCCGGGACAGGCCAAGAGACCCAGTACTTC. It translates to CASSPGTGQETQYF.

This chain links TRBV9 with TRBJ1-1; TRBD1 agrees at 7 bases. Per the germline V gene, CDR1 is SGDLS and CDR2 is YYNGEE. The ends lost 3 bases at V and 6 bases at J; junction bases unmatched: 8. The CDR3 runs 14 residues. CDR3 protein: CASSARPGQSEAFF. The CDR3 DNA follows: TGTGCCAGCAGCGCAAGACCGGGACAGTCTGAAGCTTTCTTT.

The rearrangement links TRBV10-3 to TRBJ2-7, with D possibly being TRBD2 (5 bases). The CDR3 has 15 residues. Between the trimmed V and J ends, which lost 3 bases and 7 bases, there was a span of 19 bases. CDR1 is ENHRY and CDR2 is SYGVKD in the germline V gene. DNA for the CDR3: TGTGCCATCAGTGAAGTCAGAGGGCGTACGTTTGAGCAGTACTTC. The encoded protein is CAISEVRGRTFEQYF.

The chain couples TRBV5-4 to TRBJ1-1, with 9 bases identical to TRBD1. CDR1 is SGHNT and CDR2 is YYREEE in the germline V gene (reference sequence). This CDR3 comprises 14 residues. Losses at the gene ends were 4 bases for V and 4 bases for J; bases not matched to a gene: 5. The DNA of the CDR3 is TGTGCCAGCAGCCTCGGACAGGGGACCACTGAAGCTTTCTTT. Residues: CASSLGQGTTEAFF.

This clone was observed a few times. The rearrangement links TRBV5-1 to TRBJ1-2; 7 bases are shared with TRBD1. Germline values: CDR1 SGHRS, CDR2 YFSETQ. V gave up 0 bases and J gave up 8 bases; unmatched junction bases: 4. The CDR3 contains 13 residues. The CDR3 nucleotides read TGCGCCAGCAGCTTGGTCGACAGGGACGGCTACACCTTC. Translating it yields CASSLVDRDGYTF.

The genes are TRBV7-9 and TRBJ2-3, with D maybe TRBD1 (5 bases). Trimming removed 10 bases at V and 4 bases at J, with 24 bases between. The CDR3 runs 16 residues. Germline V gene lookup returns CDR1 SEHNR and CDR2 FQNEAQ (reference sequence). The CDR3 nucleotides are TGTGCCACCTACAGTGGGCCGAAAAAGGGGTCAGATACGCAGTATTTT. The encoded protein is CATYSGPKKGSDTQYF.

The V and J genes are TRBV9 and TRBJ2-3, with D possibly being TRBD2 (5 bases). This CDR3 contains 12 residues. V shed 7 bases and J shed 4 bases, with 10 bases lying between them. Germline V gene lookup returns CDR1 SGDLS and CDR2 YYNGEE. CDR3 loop: CASSGLPDTQYF. The CDR3 nucleotides are TGTGCCAGCTCTGGACTCCCAGATACGCAGTATTTT. The full variable domain, in which reference TRBV9 and TRBJ2-3 provide the parts outside the CDR3, is DSGVTQTPKHLITATGQRVTLRCSPRSGDLSVYWYQQSLDQGLQFLIQYYNGEERAKGNILERFSAQQFPDLHSELNLSSLELGDSALYFCASSGLPDTQYFGPGTRLTVL.

V and J are TRBV30 and TRBJ2-3; D may be TRBD2 (5 bases). The germline V gene encodes CDR1 GTSNPN and CDR2 SVGIG (reference sequence). The CDR3 totals 15 residues. The ends were cut back, 2 bases at V and 1 base at J, with 13 bases in the middle. The CDR3 nucleotides are TGTGCCTGGAGTATTACTAGTTCCGGCACAGATACGCAGTATTTT. The encoded protein is CAWSITSSGTDTQYF.

The chain carries TRBV5-6 and TRBJ1-5; D is unresolved. This CDR3 is built from 14 residues. The V and J ends lost 1 base and 4 bases respectively, with 9 bases between them. Looked up from germline, CDR1 is SGHDT and CDR2 is YYEEEE. In DNA, the CDR3 is TGTGCCAGCAGCTTGAGTACCGAGAATCAGCCCCAGCATTTT. This sequence encodes CASSLSTENQPQHF.

The chain carries TRBV9 and TRBJ2-3; 15 bases align to TRBD2. Germline CDR1 reads SGDLS; CDR2 reads YYNGEE. The CDR3 consists of 15 residues. Trimming took 4 bases from V and 7 from J; bases not matched to a gene: 4. The CDR3 protein is CASSPGTSGRYTQYF. Written as DNA, the CDR3 is TGTGCCAGCAGCCCCGGGACTAGCGGGAGGTATACGCAGTATTTT.

The rearrangement joins TRBV7-9 to TRBJ2-6; D may be TRBD1 (6 bases). Germline V lookup: CDR1 SEHNR, CDR2 FQNEAQ (reference sequence). Trimming removed 5 bases at V and 0 bases at J, with 8 bases between. This CDR3 is built from 15 residues. CDR3: CASSQQGSGANVLTF. DNA of the CDR3: TGTGCCAGCAGCCAACAGGGCTCTGGGGCCAACGTCCTGACTTTC.

V gene TRBV9 combines with J gene TRBJ2-4, with D hard to call. CDR1 and CDR2 from the germline V gene are SGDLS and YYNGEE. CDR3 length: 15 amino acids. Trimming stripped 0 bases from V and 7 bases from J, with 14 bases between. This chain's CDR3 is CASSVDGQPSNIQYF. CDR3 nucleotides: TGTGCCAGCAGCGTAGACGGGCAGCCAAGCAACATTCAGTACTTC.

The rearrangement joins TRBV7-8 to TRBJ1-1; no clear D. The length of the CDR3 is 14 residues. V lost 5 bases, J lost 2 bases, and 12 bases lay in between. Germline-derived CDR1 and CDR2 are SGHVS and FQNEAQ. CDR3 sequence reads: CASSPDAVNTEAFF. In nucleotides, the CDR3 is TGTGCCAGCAGCCCGGACGCGGTTAACACTGAAGCTTTCTTT.

The genes are TRBV9 and TRBJ2-5; D not certain. Trimming stripped 0 bases from V and 5 bases from J, with 8 bases between. CDR3 length: 13 residues. Germline lookup yields CDR1 SGDLS and CDR2 YYNGEE. CDR3 coding DNA: TGTGCCAGCAGCGTAGAGATTAGCGAGACCCAGTACTTC. Residues: CASSVEISETQYF.

V gene TRBV10-3 combines with J gene TRBJ1-5, with TRBD1 matching 8 bases. The CDR3 contains 17 residues. Germline V gene lookup returns CDR1 ENHRY and CDR2 SYGVKD. With V trimmed by 3 bases and J by 0 bases, 7 bases remained unmatched. CDR3 sequence reads: CAISETQGDYSNQPQHF. The CDR3, as DNA: TGTGCCATCAGTGAAACACAGGGGGATTATAGCAATCAGCCCCAGCATTTT.

The rearrangement uses TRBV19 and TRBJ2-1; D may be TRBD2 (5 bases). The CDR3 length is 15 residues. Germline CDR1 LNHDA, CDR2 SQIVND (reference sequence). Trimming removed 4 bases from V and 9 bases from J, with 19 bases in between. The CDR3 DNA follows: TGTGCCAGTAGTACAGGACTCAGTCCCTTCGGTGAGCAGTTCTTC. Amino acids: CASSTGLSPFGEQFF.

This clone occurred once. The chain couples TRBV11-1 to TRBJ2-1; D not resolved. Germline assignment: CDR1 SGHAT and CDR2 FQDESV (reference sequence). There are 12 residues in the CDR3. The V end lost 1 base, the J end lost 10 bases, and 8 bases lay between the germline ends. The CDR3 protein is CASSLGGSEQFF. As DNA, the CDR3 is TGTGCCAGCAGCTTAGGCGGCTCGGAGCAGTTCTTC.

V and J are TRBV29-1 and TRBJ2-1; the D gene is possibly TRBD2 (6 bases). Germline lookup yields CDR1 SQVTM and CDR2 ANQGSEA. The CDR3 is 14 residues long. V gave up 0 bases and J gave up 6 bases, with 12 bases separating them. The DNA for the CDR3 is TGCAGCGTTGAAGACACGACTAGTTTCAATGAGCAGTTCTTC. Its protein is CSVEDTTSFNEQFF.

This clone was observed once. The genes are TRBV28 and TRBJ2-5; no firm D call. The end of the DNA fits TRBJ2-7 better, so the J call may be wrong. CDR1 is MDHEN and CDR2 is SYDVKM in the germline V gene. The CDR3 consists of 11 residues. CDR3 region: CASSFSYEQYF. The CDR3 bases are TGTGCCAGCAGTTTTTCCTACGAGCAGTACTTC.

The V call is TRBV29-1, the J call TRBJ2-7; D is possibly TRBD1 (5 bases). The ends were cut back, 2 bases at V and 3 bases at J, with 8 bases in the middle. CDR1 is SQVTM and CDR2 is ANQGSEA in the germline V gene. The CDR3 has 12 amino acids. CDR3 protein: CSVELGDYEQYF. CDR3 sequence (DNA): TGCAGCGTTGAATTAGGGGACTACGAGCAGTACTTC.